This is a list of T cell receptor beta chains from one sample in a study of neurological immune-mediated disorders. TCRdb reanalysed the 5' RACE reads using MiXCR and keeps one entry per CDR3 protein. Among around 71,000 distinct CDR3 sequences listed, around 15% were seen once. Sequencing was performed on PBMCs. Receptor source: a female donor with HTLV-1-associated myelopathy (HAM/TSP). Both conserved end residues are part of each CDR3. A D gene is named only where the DNA matches it firmly. Clone size is shown for a subset of rows, as once, few, many or a class of expanded clone.

TRBJ2-3,NA,TRBV5-1,many,TGCGCCAGCAGGATAGCGGCCCCCGGAGATACGCAGTATTTT,CASRIAAPGDTQYF
TRBJ2-3,TRBD1,TRBV10-3,few,TGTGCCATCAGTGAGGTTGAGGACAGGGGGACAGATACGCAGTATTTT,CAISEVEDRGTDTQYF
TRBJ2-5,NA,TRBV5-1,medium-sized,TGCGCCAGCAGCTTTTCCCCGGGGGAGACCCAGTACTTC,CASSFSPGETQYF
TRBJ2-3,NA,TRBV5-1,many,TGCGCCAGCAGCCTAGGACGCGGGGGCGGGGCAGATACGCAGTATTTT,CASSLGRGGGADTQYF
TRBJ2-7,NA,TRBV5-1,many,TGCGCCAGCAGCTTGTGGACGGACTACGAGCAGTACTTC,CASSLWTDYEQYF
TRBJ1-1,TRBD1,TRBV2,NA,TGTGCCAGCAGTCCAGACAGGGACACTGAAGCTTTCTTT,CASSPDRDTEAFF
TRBJ2-1,NA,TRBV5-1,many,TGCGCCAGCAGCGTAGGGGGGCCTAGCTCCTACAATGAGCAGTTCTTC,CASSVGGPSSYNEQFF
TRBJ2-1,NA,TRBV7-2,many,TGTGCCAGCAGCTTCTACAATGAGCAGTTCTTC,CASSFYNEQFF
TRBJ2-7,TRBD2,TRBV29-1,many,TGCAGCGTACTACTAGCGGGGGGATCCTACGAGCAGTACTTC,CSVLLAGGSYEQYF
TRBJ2-1,TRBD2,TRBV20-1,many,TGCAGTGCCCTTATCGGGGGGGCCAGAAATGAGCAGTTCTTC,CSALIGGARNEQFF
TRBJ1-5,TRBD1,TRBV20-1,many,TGCAGTGCTAGAACCCAGACAGGGGGCGACAATCAGCCCCAGCATTTT,CSARTQTGGDNQPQHF
TRBJ2-5,NA,TRBV4-1,many,TGCGCCAGCAGCCAAGGTTTAGCGGAGGGGGAAGAGACCCAGTACTTC,CASSQGLAEGEETQYF
TRBJ2-2,NA,TRBV11-2,many,TGTGCCAGCAGCTTCGGGGTCTCTTCCACTAACACCGGGGAGCTGTTTTTT,CASSFGVSSTNTGELFF
TRBJ2-2,TRBD1,TRBV28,many,TGTGCCAGCAGTTTATTCAGCGCAGGGGGTGGCGGGGAGCTGTTTTTT,CASSLFSAGGGGELFF
TRBJ2-7,NA,TRBV25-1,NA,TGTGCCAGCAGTACAGGGACCTACGAGCAGTACTTC,CASSTGTYEQYF
TRBJ1-4,NA,TRBV9,few,TGTGCCCAGGGCAGCCCGTATGAAAAACTGTTTTTT,CAQGSPYEKLFF
TRBJ1-4,TRBD1,TRBV15,many,TGTGCCACCAGCAGAGGGTCAGGGGGAAATGAAAAACTGTTTTTT,CATSRGSGGNEKLFF
TRBJ2-7,NA,TRBV20-1,NA,TGCAGTGCTAGAGATGTTCGGGGAGTTTACGAGCAGTACTTC,CSARDVRGVYEQYF
TRBJ2-7,TRBD1,TRBV12-3/TRBV12-4,many,TGTGCCTGTGCCGGGACAGCAGGCGAGCAGTACTTC,CACAGTAGEQYF
TRBJ1-1,NA,TRBV7-9,many,TGTGCCAGCAGCCCACGGCCAATCCTGGCTGAAGCTTTCTTT,CASSPRPILAEAFF
TRBJ1-5,NA,TRBV6-6,many,TGTGCCAGCAGTTCGCCGGGACTTAGCAATCAGCCCCAGCATTTT,CASSSPGLSNQPQHF
TRBJ2-7,NA,TRBV7-9,many,TGTGCCAGCAGCTTGCGGCAGGGGCTCGACGAGCAGTACTTC,CASSLRQGLDEQYF
TRBJ1-2,NA,TRBV27,many,TGTGCCAGCAGTTTAAGCGGGGGGCGGATCTATGGCTACACCTTC,CASSLSGGRIYGYTF
TRBJ2-5,NA,TRBV2,many,TGTGCCAGCAGCTGGGAGGAGGGGGCTGAAGAGACCCAGTACTTC,CASSWEEGAEETQYF
TRBJ1-1,TRBD1,TRBV29-1,many,TGCAGCGGCGTGGGACAGCTGAACACTGAAGCTTTCTTT,CSGVGQLNTEAFF
TRBJ2-3,TRBD2,TRBV5-8,many,TGTGCCAGCAGCCTAGGGAGGGGTCCTAGCACAGATACGCAGTATTTT,CASSLGRGPSTDTQYF
TRBJ1-1,TRBD1,TRBV25-1,medium-sized,TGTGCCAGCAGAGAGACAGGGGGTGCGTGGTACACTGAAGCTTTCTTT,CASRETGGAWYTEAFF
TRBJ1-3,NA,TRBV6-5,NA,TGTGCCAGCAGCCAAAGGGGGGCAGGAAACACCATATATTTT,CASSQRGAGNTIYF
TRBJ2-1,TRBD1,TRBV10-1,many,TGCGCCAGCAGTGACCCCGGGACAGGGGACAATGAGCAGTTCTTC,CASSDPGTGDNEQFF
TRBJ2-3,TRBD1,TRBV25-1,NA,TGTGCCAGCAGTGTGGGGACAGGGGGCATTTATGGAGATACGCAGTATTTT,CASSVGTGGIYGDTQYF
TRBJ2-6,TRBD1,TRBV2,NA,TGTGCCAGCAGTGAACAACAGGGGGCGCTGGGGGCCAACGTCCTGACTTTC,CASSEQQGALGANVLTF
TRBJ1-2,NA,TRBV24-1,many,TGTGCCACCAGTGATTTATGGGGGGCTGACGGCTACACCTTC,CATSDLWGADGYTF
TRBJ2-5,NA,TRBV20-1,many,TGCAGTGCTAGAGAGGGACACCCCCAAGAGACCCAGTACTTC,CSAREGHPQETQYF
TRBJ1-2,TRBD1,TRBV12-3/TRBV12-4,many,TGTGCCAGCAGTTTGAGACAGGGACCTAACTATGGCTACACCTTC,CASSLRQGPNYGYTF
TRBJ1-5,NA,TRBV20-1,many,TGCAGTGCTAGCCCTCCCGGTTCCAATCAGCCCCAGCATTTT,CSASPPGSNQPQHF
TRBJ2-2,NA,TRBV28,many,TGTGCCAGCAGTTTTACGTGGCACACCGGGGAGCTGTTTTTT,CASSFTWHTGELFF
TRBJ2-5,NA,TRBV5-1,NA,TGCGCCAGCAGGTCTAGCCCCGGCAGGACGGAGACCCAGTACTTC,CASRSSPGRTETQYF
TRBJ1-2,NA,TRBV28,NA,TGTGCCACCGACTACCCCTTACGATATGGCTACACCTTC,CATDYPLRYGYTF
TRBJ2-2,NA,TRBV7-9,NA,TGTGCCGGACAAACGGACAGATCGAACACCGAGCTGTTTTTT,CAGQTDRSNTELFF
TRBJ2-3,NA,TRBV5-1,many,TGCGCCAGCAGCTTGGGACTTGTCACAGATACGCAGTATTTT,CASSLGLVTDTQYF
TRBJ2-7,NA,TRBV5-6,many,TGTGCCAGCAGCTTAGGGGGTATCTACGAGCAGTACTTC,CASSLGGIYEQYF
TRBJ2-1,NA,TRBV7-2,many,TGTGCCAGCAGCGACTCGTCGGCGGGGGCTTTCAATGAGCAGTTCTTC,CASSDSSAGAFNEQFF
TRBJ1-2,TRBD1,TRBV4-2,many,TGTGCCAGCAGCCAAGATCGGGGACAGGGATGGAGGGGCTACACCTTC,CASSQDRGQGWRGYTF
TRBJ2-1,NA,TRBV5-1,many,TGCGCCAGCAGCTTCGCCAGGGCTCCCTACAATGAGCAGTTCTTC,CASSFARAPYNEQFF
TRBJ1-2,NA,TRBV5-1,many,TGCGCCAGCAGCTTGGATTACTATGGCTACACCTTC,CASSLDYYGYTF
TRBJ2-1,TRBD2,TRBV28,many,TGTGCCAGCACATTTTTGGCGGGGGGAAGTGAGCAGTTCTTC,CASTFLAGGSEQFF
TRBJ1-6,NA,TRBV2,many,TGTGCCAGCAGTGAAAGCCCACCCTCCCTCCACTTT,CASSESPPSLHF
TRBJ2-2,NA,TRBV5-1,many,TGCGCCAGCAGCTTCGGGGTCACCACCGGGGAGCTGTTTTTT,CASSFGVTTGELFF
TRBJ2-1,TRBD2,TRBV20-1,many,TGCAGTGCTAGAGATCCCTCGGCGGGGGGGCACAATGAGCAGTTCTTC,CSARDPSAGGHNEQFF
TRBJ2-2,TRBD1,TRBV12-3/TRBV12-4,NA,TGTGCCGGAGGCCGGGACAGGGTGACCACCGGGGAGCTGTTTTTT,CAGGRDRVTTGELFF
TRBJ2-1,NA,TRBV12-3/TRBV12-4,many,TGTGCCAGCAGGAAACCCCGAATCGGGACCCGAGGCAATGAGCAGTTCTTC,CASRKPRIGTRGNEQFF
TRBJ1-2,NA,TRBV5-1,many,TGCGCCAGCAGCTTGAGGTCCCCGTTGGAGGGCTACACCTTC,CASSLRSPLEGYTF
TRBJ2-1,NA,TRBV12-3/TRBV12-4,NA,TGTGCCAGCAGTTTTTCAGGCTACGAGCAGTTCTTC,CASSFSGYEQFF
TRBJ2-1,TRBD2,TRBV9,many,TGTGCCAGCAGCGTAGATAGTAGCGGGGGGGCCCGAGAGCAGTTCTTC,CASSVDSSGGAREQFF
TRBJ2-2,NA,TRBV15,many,TGTGCTACCAGCAGAGATCTGGCACCCACCGGGGAGCTGTTTTTT,CATSRDLAPTGELFF
TRBJ2-7,NA,TRBV6-2/TRBV6-3,many,TGTGCCAGCAGTTCCGGACTAAATACCTACGAGCAGTACTTC,CASSSGLNTYEQYF
TRBJ1-6,TRBD1,TRBV20-1,many,TGCAGTGCTAGAGGCCCCGGGACAGGGGTCTCACCCCTCCACTTT,CSARGPGTGVSPLHF
TRBJ2-3,TRBD1,TRBV20-1,many,TGCAGTGCGGGGACAGGGGTCCGTAATACGCAGTATTTT,CSAGTGVRNTQYF
TRBJ2-7,NA,TRBV7-2,many,TGTGCCAGCAGCCCGGCCGGCCAAGGGGGTGGGCAGTACTTC,CASSPAGQGGGQYF